One and the same sample provided the 26 T cell receptor beta chains below, sequenced in a study of regulatory T cells in long-lasting Graves disease. TCR beta libraries were built with iRepertoire HTBI primers and Arm-PCR of CDR3 regions. TCRdb passed the multiplex PCR reads through MiXCR, listing each CDR3 protein once. The sample holds around 480,000 distinct CDR3 sequences; 15% to 20% are singletons and the top ten take 12%. Time point here: newly diagnosed GD, antithyroid drugs for less than 3 months. Scientists built the TCR library using RNA that was extracted from PBMCs. These same data were also listed under a study on T cells in Graves' hyperthyroidism and ophthalmopathy.

Sequenced here: peripheral blood mononuclear cells (PBMCs), sampled at new diagnosis, from a patient treated with antithyroid drugs. These receptors were collected from a man aged 35-49 years with Graves disease.

In this sample, this clonotype turned up many times. The gene calls are TRBV28 and TRBJ2-1, with D unresolved. CDR3 length equals 14 residues. V was cut by 7 bases and J by 8 bases, with 18 bases left in between. Germline V CDR1 and CDR2: MDHEN, SYDVKM. CDR3 sequence reads: CASTVHVVVDEQFF. CDR3 in DNA: TGTGCCAGCACCGTCCACGTAGTCGTTGATGAGCAGTTCTTC.

There are many counts of this clonotype. V gene TRBV27 combines with J gene TRBJ1-1; 7 bases fit TRBD1. The CDR3 runs 15 residues. Unmatched junction bases numbered 14, after V lost 6 bases and J lost 7 bases. Germline CDR1 MNHEY, CDR2 SMNVEV (reference sequence). The CDR3 here is CASRLTTGNYNEAFF. The CDR3 DNA is TGTGCCAGCAGACTGACGACAGGGAATTATAATGAAGCTTTCTTT.

This clonotype was seen ten or more times. The V call is TRBV11-3, the J call TRBJ2-3, with a possible D match to TRBD2 (6 bases). V lost 3 bases and J lost 1, with 11 bases in between. The germline V gene encodes CDR1 SGHNT and CDR2 YENEEA. CDR3 length: 15 residues. DNA for the CDR3: TGTGCCAGCAGCTTCGGGAGTCTGGGCACAGATACGCAGTATTTT. Its translation: CASSFGSLGTDTQYF.

The sample holds many counts of this clonotype. This rearrangement joins TRBV28 to TRBJ1-3; possibly TRBD1 for D (5 bases). The germline V gene has CDR1 MDHEN and CDR2 SYDVKM. This CDR3 region has 16 residues. V shed 5 bases and J shed 2 bases, with 16 bases lying between them. The CDR3 reads CASSEGPNSAGNTIYF. The CDR3 DNA reads TGTGCCAGCAGTGAGGGACCCAACTCGGCTGGAAACACCATATATTTT.

This clonotype was seen only a few times. This may stem from a read error, because a much larger clone lies one nucleotide away. The DNA of the CDR3 is TGTGCCAGCAGCCTCAAGGGGCCAACTGAAGCTTTCTTT. This encodes CASSLKGPTEAFF. The gene calls are TRBV3-1 and TRBJ1-1, with D perhaps TRBD1 (5 bases). CDR3 length: 13 amino acids. V was pared by 4 bases and J by 5 bases, with 11 bases between. Germline V CDR1 and CDR2: LGHDT, YNNKEL (reference sequence).

Ten or more counts support this clonotype. This chain uses TRBV10-3 with TRBJ2-1, with D possibly TRBD1 on 5 matching bases. The J call is uncertain, as TRBJ2-5 better fits the DNA end. CDR1 is ENHRY and CDR2 is SYGVKD in the germline V gene. CDR3 size: 12 residues. The DNA for the CDR3 is TGTGCCATCAGCCAGGGTGTGGAGACCCAGTACTTC. Translated: CAISQGVETQYF.

This clonotype has just a few counts. The chain links TRBV6-1 to TRBJ1-3; TRBD1 is a possible D gene (6 bases). The CDR3 has 16 residues. Germline values: CDR1 MNHNS, CDR2 SASEGT. V was cut by 5 bases and J by 4 bases, with 18 bases left in between. The CDR3 region has the DNA TGTGCCAGCAGTCCCAGGGGAGGGGGGTTCGGAAACACCATATATTTT. Residues: CASSPRGGGFGNTIYF.

This clonotype was seen at least ten times. J is TRBJ2-3 and V is TRBV2; D is perhaps TRBD1 (6 bases). CDR1 is SNHLY, CDR2 FYNNEI, per germline. CDR3 length equals 15 residues. V shed 6 bases and J shed 4 bases, with 17 bases lying between them. The CDR3 is CASSSGTLGPDTQYF. The CDR3 DNA reads as TGTGCCAGCAGCTCCGGGACACTAGGGCCAGATACGCAGTATTTT.

This clonotype was recorded once. This rearrangement joins TRBV12-3 or TRBV12-4 to TRBJ1-2, with 7 bases matching TRBD1. CDR3 size: 14 residues. Trimming cost V 2 bases and J 6 bases; bases outside gene matches: 6. CDR3: CASSLMTGWDGYTF. CDR3 sequence (DNA): TGTGCCAGCAGTTTAATGACAGGGTGGGATGGCTACACCTTC.

This clonotype was found many times. V is TRBV12-3 or TRBV12-4 and J is TRBJ2-1; TRBD1 agrees at 10 bases. After removal of 6 bases from V and 8 bases from J, the junction contained 13 bases not matched to a gene. This CDR3 region has 16 residues. CDR3 in DNA: TGTGCCAGCAGCCGGAGCCGGACAGGGGGTAAGGATGAGCAGTTCTTC. Amino acid sequence: CASSRSRTGGKDEQFF.

This clonotype was seen a few times. This rearrangement joins TRBV7-9 to TRBJ1-6, with D hard to call. Germline V gene data show CDR1 as SEHNR and CDR2 as FQNEAQ (reference sequence). Trimming left V 5 bases short and J 8 bases short, with 10 bases between. The CDR3 contains 13 residues. The CDR3 reads CASSRTVDSPLHF. The CDR3 DNA sequence: TGTGCCAGCAGCCGCACGGTAGATTCACCCCTCCACTTT.

This clonotype has more than one count but fewer than ten. The chain is built from TRBV10-3 and TRBJ2-7; 9 bases map to TRBD2. Germline assignment: CDR1 ENHRY and CDR2 SYGVKD. The trim removed 2 bases at V and 4 bases at J, leaving 6 bases unmatched. The CDR3 spans 15 residues. DNA of the CDR3: TGTGCCATCAGTGAGGGGACTAGCAGGGATTACGAGCAGTACTTC. Protein sequence: CAISEGTSRDYEQYF.

Ten or more counts support this clonotype. CDR3 bases: TGTGCCAGCGGGGGGACTAGCGGGTCGAGCTCCTACAATGAGCAGTTCTTC. This encodes CASGGTSGSSSYNEQFF. V gene TRBV2 combines with J gene TRBJ2-1, with TRBD2 identical over 12 bases. This CDR3 spans 17 amino acids. CDR1 and CDR2 from the germline V gene are SNHLY and FYNNEI. The V gene end was trimmed by 8 bases and the J gene end by 0 bases; junction bases not matched to a gene: 8.

This clonotype was seen ten or more times. V is TRBV7-9 and J is TRBJ2-2; D remains unclear. CDR3 length: 14 amino acids. In germline, CDR1 is SEHNR, CDR2 FQNEAQ (reference sequence). Between the trimmed V and J ends, which lost 3 bases and 2 bases, there was a span of 7 bases. This chain's CDR3 is CASSFGRNTGELFF. As DNA, the CDR3 is TGTGCCAGCAGCTTCGGACGCAACACCGGGGAGCTGTTTTTT.

This clonotype was counted between two and nine times. This chain links TRBV6-2 or TRBV6-3 with TRBJ1-5; D gene unclear. V lost 1 base, J lost 6 bases, and 7 bases lay in between. Germline V lookup: CDR1 MNHEY, CDR2 SVGEGT. The CDR3 covers 13 residues. The DNA for the CDR3 is TGTGCCAGCAGTTACTGGTCTCGTCAGCCCCAGCATTTT. Its protein product is CASSYWSRQPQHF.

The chain uses TRBV5-5 and TRBJ2-5, with 10 bases lining up with TRBD1. This CDR3 is built from 15 residues. Looked up from germline, CDR1 is SGHKS and CDR2 is YYEKEE (reference sequence). The V and J ends lost 5 bases and 4 bases, in that order; junction bases with no gene match: 8. This chain's CDR3 is CASRTGGGVGETQYF. For the CDR3, the DNA is TGTGCCAGCAGGACAGGGGGCGGGGTTGGAGAGACCCAGTACTTC.

This clonotype was seen a few times. The chain employs TRBV28 and TRBJ2-7; possibly TRBD2 for D (6 bases). Per the germline V gene, CDR1 is MDHEN and CDR2 is SYDVKM. The CDR3 is 12 amino acids. With 10 bases removed from V and 1 base from J, the gap between germline ends came to 11 bases. CDR3 DNA: TGTGCCACTGGTGGGAGGTCCTACGAGCAGTACTTC. This gives the protein CATGGRSYEQYF.

Note on this clonotype: The junction departs from the called germline gene at one end, perhaps through a read error. This sequence joins TRBV5-5 and TRBJ1-6; no firm D call. Looked up from germline, CDR1 is SGHKS and CDR2 is YYEKEE (reference sequence). The CDR3 runs 14 residues. The CDR3 nucleotides are TGTGCCAGCAGCTTCGGGTCCTATAATCCACCCCTCCACTTT. Amino acid sequence: CASSFGSYNPPLHF. The complete variable domain, with remaining parts taken from reference TRBV5-5 and TRBJ1-6, reads DAGVTQSPTHLIKTRGQQVTLRCSPISGHKSVSWYQQVLGQGPQFIFQYYEKEERGRGNFPDRFSARQFPNYSSELNVNALLLGDSALYLCASSFGSYNPPLHFGNGTRLTVT.

CDR3 amino acids: CASSDSLADTQYF. CDR3 nucleotide sequence: TGTGCCAGCAGTGACTCGCTAGCCGATACGCAGTATTTT. This chain connects TRBV6-4 to TRBJ2-3; the D gene is possibly TRBD2 (5 bases). Trimming stripped 0 bases from V and 6 bases from J, with 7 bases between. The CDR3 covers 13 residues. CDR1 is MRHNA and CDR2 is SNTAGT in the germline V gene.

This clonotype appeared a single time. At one boundary the junction diverges from the germline segment, which might be a read error. J is TRBJ2-1 and V is TRBV15, with 7 bases matching TRBD2. The germline V gene has CDR1 LNHNV and CDR2 YYDKDF (reference sequence). CDR3 length: 17 amino acids. The CDR3 reads CATSRVGASGRYNEQFF. DNA of the CDR3: TGTGCCACCAGCAGAGTAGGGGCTAGCGGCAGATACAACGAGCAGTTCTTC.

In its sample, this clonotype was seen many times. V and J are TRBV5-1 and TRBJ2-7; weak D call: TRBD1 (6 bases). Trimming shortened V by 3 bases and J by 2 bases, and 12 bases separated the two germline ends. The CDR3 extends over 14 amino acids. The germline V gene has CDR1 SGHRS and CDR2 YFSETQ. CDR3 nucleotides: TGCGCCAGCAGCTCAACAGGGTATGCCTACGAGCAGTACTTC. Residues: CASSSTGYAYEQYF.

This clonotype was seen a few times. The chain combines TRBV20-1 with TRBJ2-5; D is unclear. The germline gives CDR1 DFQATT, CDR2 SNEGSKA (reference sequence). This CDR3 has 11 amino acids. Trimming cost V 5 bases and J 6 bases, with 10 bases left between them. For the CDR3, the DNA is TGCAGTGCTCAAGAGAGAAAGACCCAGTACTTC. This translates into CSAQERKTQYF.

Only a few counts were recorded for this clonotype. The rearrangement links TRBV6-1 to TRBJ2-7, with 9 bases matching TRBD2. The length of the CDR3 is 13 residues. The germline CDR1 and CDR2 sequences are MNHNS and SASEGT. CDR3 nucleotide sequence: TGTGCAAGCGGGGGGATCAATCCCTACGAGCAGTACTTC. Protein: CASGGINPYEQYF.

This clonotype has a count of ten or more. The V call is TRBV3-1, the J call TRBJ2-3; D is uncertain. Trimming removed 6 bases at V and 7 bases at J, with 8 bases between. This CDR3 spans 11 amino acids. Germline V lookup: CDR1 LGHDT, CDR2 YNNKEL (reference sequence). In nucleotides, the CDR3 is TGTGCCAGCAGGGGGTTCAATACGCAGTATTTT. It codes for CASRGFNTQYF.

In the case of this clonotype: A much larger clone differs by one base, so this may be a read error. The V and J genes are TRBV29-1 and TRBJ2-7; no clear D gene. Germline CDR1 and CDR2: SQVTM and ANQGSEA. Trimming removed 5 bases at V and 9 bases at J, with 17 bases between. This CDR3 is 12 amino acids long. CDR3 nucleotides: TGCAGCGTTCGCCGCGGTGACCACGGGCAGTACTTC. It specifies CSVRRGDHGQYF.

This clonotype has a count of ten or more. The V and J genes are TRBV2 and TRBJ2-1; TRBD2 agrees at 11 bases. Looked up from germline, CDR1 is SNHLY and CDR2 is FYNNEI. V lost 7 bases, J lost 10 bases, and 6 bases stayed unmatched. This CDR3 is 13 amino acids long. The CDR3, as DNA: TGTGCCAGCACGAGACTAGCGGGATGGGAGCAGTTCTTC. Encoded protein: CASTRLAGWEQFF.